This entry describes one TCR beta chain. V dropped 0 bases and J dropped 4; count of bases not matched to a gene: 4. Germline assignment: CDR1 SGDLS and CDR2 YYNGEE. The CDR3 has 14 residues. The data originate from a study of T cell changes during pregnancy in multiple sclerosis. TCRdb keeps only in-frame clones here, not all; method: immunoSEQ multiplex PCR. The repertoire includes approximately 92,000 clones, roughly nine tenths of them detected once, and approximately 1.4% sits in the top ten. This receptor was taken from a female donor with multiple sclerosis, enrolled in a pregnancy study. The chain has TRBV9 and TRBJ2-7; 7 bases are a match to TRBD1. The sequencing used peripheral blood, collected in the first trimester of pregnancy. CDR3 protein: CASSVETGQYEQYF. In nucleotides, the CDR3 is TGTGCCAGCAGCGTAGAGACAGGGCAATACGAGCAGTACTTC.